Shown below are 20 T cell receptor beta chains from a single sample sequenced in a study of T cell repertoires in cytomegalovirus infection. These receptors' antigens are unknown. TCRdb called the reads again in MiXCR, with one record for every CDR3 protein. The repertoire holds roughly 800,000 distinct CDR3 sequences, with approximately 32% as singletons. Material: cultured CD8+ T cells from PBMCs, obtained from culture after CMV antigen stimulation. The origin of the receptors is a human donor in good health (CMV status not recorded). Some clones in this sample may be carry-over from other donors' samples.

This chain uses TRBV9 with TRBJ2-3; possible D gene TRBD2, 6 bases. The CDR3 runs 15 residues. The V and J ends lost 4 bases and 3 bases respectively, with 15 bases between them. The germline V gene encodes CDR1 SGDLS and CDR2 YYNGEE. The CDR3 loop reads CASSLSGERTDTQYF. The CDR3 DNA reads TGTGCCAGCAGCCTTAGCGGTGAGAGGACAGATACGCAGTATTTT.

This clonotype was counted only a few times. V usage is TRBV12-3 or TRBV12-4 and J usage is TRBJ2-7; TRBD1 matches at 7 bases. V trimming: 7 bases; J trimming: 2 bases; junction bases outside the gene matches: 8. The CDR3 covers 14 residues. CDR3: CASTTGTVTYEQYF. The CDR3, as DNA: TGTGCCAGCACCACCGGGACAGTTACCTACGAGCAGTACTTC.

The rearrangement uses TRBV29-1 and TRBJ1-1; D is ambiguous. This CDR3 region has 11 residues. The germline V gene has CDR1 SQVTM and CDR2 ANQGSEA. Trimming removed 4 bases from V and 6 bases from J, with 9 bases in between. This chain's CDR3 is CSVVSFSEAFF. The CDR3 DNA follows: TGCAGCGTTGTAAGCTTTTCTGAAGCTTTCTTT.

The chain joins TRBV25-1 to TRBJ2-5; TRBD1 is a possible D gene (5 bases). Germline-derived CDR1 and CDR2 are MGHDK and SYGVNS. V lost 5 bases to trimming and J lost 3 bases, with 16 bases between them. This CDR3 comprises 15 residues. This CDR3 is CASSQRWQGKETQYF. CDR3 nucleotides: TGTGCCAGCAGTCAAAGGTGGCAGGGTAAAGAGACCCAGTACTTC.

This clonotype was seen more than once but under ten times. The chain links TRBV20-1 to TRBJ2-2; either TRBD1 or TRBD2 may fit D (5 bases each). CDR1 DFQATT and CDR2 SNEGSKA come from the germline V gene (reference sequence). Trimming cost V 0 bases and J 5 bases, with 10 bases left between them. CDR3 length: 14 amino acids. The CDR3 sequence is CSARDGTRTGELFF. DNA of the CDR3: TGCAGTGCTAGAGATGGGACGAGGACCGGGGAGCTGTTTTTT.

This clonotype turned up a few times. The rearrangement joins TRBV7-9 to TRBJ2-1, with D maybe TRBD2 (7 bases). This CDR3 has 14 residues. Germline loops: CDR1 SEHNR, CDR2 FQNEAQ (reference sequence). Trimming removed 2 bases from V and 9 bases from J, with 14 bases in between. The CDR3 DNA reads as TGTGCCAGCAGCTTAAGGGGGGGGTTCGGTGAGCAGTTCTTC. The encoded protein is CASSLRGGFGEQFF. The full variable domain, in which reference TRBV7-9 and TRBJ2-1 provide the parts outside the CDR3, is DTGVSQNPRHKITKRGQNVTFRCDPISEHNRLYWYRQTLGQGPEFLTYFQNEAQLEKSRLLSDRFSAERPKGSFSTLEIQRTEQGDSAMYLCASSLRGGFGEQFFGPGTRLTVL.

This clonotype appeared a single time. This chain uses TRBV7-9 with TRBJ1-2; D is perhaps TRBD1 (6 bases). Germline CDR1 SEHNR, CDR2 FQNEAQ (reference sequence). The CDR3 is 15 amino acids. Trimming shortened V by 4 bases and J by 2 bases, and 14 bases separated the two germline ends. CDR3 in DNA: TGTGCCAGCAGCTCCGGACAGAGTCTGAACTATGGCTACACCTTC. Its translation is CASSSGQSLNYGYTF.

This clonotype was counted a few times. CDR3 DNA: TGTGCCAGCAGCTCTCTCGATGGCTACACCTTC. Protein product: CASSSLDGYTF. The genes are TRBV7-9 and TRBJ1-2, with D unresolved. The CDR3 has 11 amino acids. CDR1 SEHNR and CDR2 FQNEAQ come from the germline V gene (reference sequence). V was clipped by 4 bases and J by 6 bases, with 6 bases between them.

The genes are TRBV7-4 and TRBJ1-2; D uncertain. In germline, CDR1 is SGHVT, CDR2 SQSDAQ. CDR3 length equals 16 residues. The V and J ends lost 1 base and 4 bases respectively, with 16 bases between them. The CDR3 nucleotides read TGTGCCAGCAGCTTAGATCTTCTGGGAGAAAGCTATGGCTACACCTTC. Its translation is CASSLDLLGESYGYTF.

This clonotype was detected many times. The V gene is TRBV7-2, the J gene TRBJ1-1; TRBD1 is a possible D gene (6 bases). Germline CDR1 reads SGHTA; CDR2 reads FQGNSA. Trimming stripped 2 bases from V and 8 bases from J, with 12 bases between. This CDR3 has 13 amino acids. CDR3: CASSLLRGREAFF. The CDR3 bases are TGTGCCAGCAGCTTACTCAGGGGAAGAGAAGCTTTCTTT.

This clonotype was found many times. The chain's CDR3 is CASSLDGWGLAGGPGETQYF. For the CDR3, the DNA is TGTGCCAGCAGCTTAGATGGATGGGGGCTAGCGGGGGGGCCGGGGGAGACCCAGTACTTC. The V and J genes are TRBV11-2 and TRBJ2-5; 12 nucleotides match TRBD2. The ends lost 0 bases at V and 5 bases at J; junction bases unmatched: 16. The CDR3 is made up of 20 amino acids. Germline CDR1 and CDR2: SGHAT and FQNNGV.

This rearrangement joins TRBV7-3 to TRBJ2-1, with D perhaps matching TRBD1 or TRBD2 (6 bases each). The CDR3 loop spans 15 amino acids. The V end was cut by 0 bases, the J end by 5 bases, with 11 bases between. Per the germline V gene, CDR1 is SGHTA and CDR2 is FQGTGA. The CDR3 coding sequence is TGTGCCAGCAGCTTAACGACGGGGGCTAACAATGAGCAGTTCTTC. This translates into CASSLTTGANNEQFF.

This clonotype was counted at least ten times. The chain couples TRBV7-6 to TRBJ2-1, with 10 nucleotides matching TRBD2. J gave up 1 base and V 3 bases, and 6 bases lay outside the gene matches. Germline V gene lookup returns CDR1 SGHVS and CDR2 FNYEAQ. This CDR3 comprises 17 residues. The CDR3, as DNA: TGTGCCAGCAGCTTCGTAGCGGGGGGCCCTTCCTACAATGAGCAGTTCTTC. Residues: CASSFVAGGPSYNEQFF.

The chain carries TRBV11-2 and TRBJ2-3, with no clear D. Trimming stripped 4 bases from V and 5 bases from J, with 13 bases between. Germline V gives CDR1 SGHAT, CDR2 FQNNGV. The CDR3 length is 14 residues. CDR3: CASSSEMGGDTQYF. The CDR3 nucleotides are TGTGCCAGCAGCTCTGAGATGGGCGGAGATACGCAGTATTTT.

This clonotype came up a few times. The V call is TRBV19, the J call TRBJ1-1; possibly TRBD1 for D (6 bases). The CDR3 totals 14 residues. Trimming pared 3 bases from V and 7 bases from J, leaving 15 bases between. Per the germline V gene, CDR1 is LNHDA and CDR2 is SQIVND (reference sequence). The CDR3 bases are TGTGCCAGTAGTATTTACCCCGGAGGGGGTGAAGCTTTCTTT. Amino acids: CASSIYPGGGEAFF.

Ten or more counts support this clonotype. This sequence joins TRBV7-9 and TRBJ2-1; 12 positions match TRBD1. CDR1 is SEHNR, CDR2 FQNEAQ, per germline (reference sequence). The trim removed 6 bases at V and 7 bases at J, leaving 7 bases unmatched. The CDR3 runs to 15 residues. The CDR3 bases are TGTGCCAGCAGTCCGGGACAGGGGGCAGCGAATGAGCAGTTCTTC. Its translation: CASSPGQGAANEQFF.

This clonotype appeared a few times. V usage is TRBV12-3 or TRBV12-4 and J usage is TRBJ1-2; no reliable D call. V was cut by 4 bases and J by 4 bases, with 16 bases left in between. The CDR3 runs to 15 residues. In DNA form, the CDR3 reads TGTGCCAGCAGTTCCGTGACCGAACGGGGCTATGGCTACACCTTC. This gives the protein CASSSVTERGYGYTF.

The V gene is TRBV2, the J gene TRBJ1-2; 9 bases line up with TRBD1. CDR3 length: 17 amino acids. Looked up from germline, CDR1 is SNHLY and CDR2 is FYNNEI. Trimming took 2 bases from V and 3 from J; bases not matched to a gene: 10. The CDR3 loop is CASSEWGQGRGDYGYTF. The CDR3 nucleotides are TGTGCCAGCAGTGAATGGGGACAGGGCCGGGGGGACTATGGCTACACCTTC.

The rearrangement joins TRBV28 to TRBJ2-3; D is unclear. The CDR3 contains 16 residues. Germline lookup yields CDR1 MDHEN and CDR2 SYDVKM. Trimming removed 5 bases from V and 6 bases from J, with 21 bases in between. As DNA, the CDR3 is TGTGCCAGCAGTCTAAACCGGGTCTCCAACTCGGATACGCAGTATTTT. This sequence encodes CASSLNRVSNSDTQYF.

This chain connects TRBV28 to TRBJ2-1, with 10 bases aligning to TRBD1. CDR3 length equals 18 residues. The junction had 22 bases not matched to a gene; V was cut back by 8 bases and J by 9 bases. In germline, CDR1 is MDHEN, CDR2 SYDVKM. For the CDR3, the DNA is TGTGCCAGCGTTCACGACCCCTCGTGGGGACAGGGGAGCGGTGAGCAGTTCTTC. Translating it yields CASVHDPSWGQGSGEQFF.